This T cell receptor (beta chain) stems from a study of T cell clones after liver transplantation. Study-level background: Three of eight recipients were HCV-positive; others had non-autoimmune, non-viral indications.

The method was immunoSEQ multiplex PCR; TCRdb's version includes in-frame clones alone and lacks a portion of them. Counted here are 65,000 to 80,000 clones, 75% to 90% occurring once; the ten biggest clones make up less than 3%. Germline lookup yields CDR1 MNHEY and CDR2 SMNVEV (reference sequence). CDR3 length: 16 amino acids. V was pared by 6 bases and J by 6 bases, with 22 bases between. As concerns this clone: Antigen unknown.

Study findings and constraints: Donor-reactive sequences fell more than third party-reactive ones, suggesting partial deletion.

This sample comprised CD4+ T cells from blood, obtained at the 22-month timepoint. This sequence was found in a human patient who received a liver transplant. The graft donor may have contributed some T cells. The chain carries TRBV27 and TRBJ2-3, with D perhaps matching TRBD2 (7 bases). CDR3 region: CASRAGSRGGADTQYF. DNA of the CDR3: TGTGCCAGCAGGGCCGGAAGTAGGGGGGGGGCGGATACGCAGTATTTT.